Sequencing of this T cell receptor (beta chain) was carried out in a study of metastatic and nonmetastatic thyroid tumors. About the study: The authors compared repertoires across blood and tumor or nodule tissue from malignant and benign thyroid patients. Study results and limitations: Versus benign nodules, malignant thyroid tumors reportedly had significantly higher TCR beta diversity, in blood and tumor.

Comment on this clone: Its antigen is not identified.

Study processing details: The study built a papillary thyroid cancer distant-metastasis classifier from CDR3 differences across clinicopathological groups. TCRdb re-analyzed the PCR reads through MiXCR. The V and J calls here are based on TCRdb, not the publication. The table includes about 10,000 clones, less than 15% detected once. Thyroid surgery was preceded by no treatment in any patient. V dropped 3 bases and J dropped 8 bases, with 11 bases sitting between them. This CDR3 comprises 13 residues. Germline V gene sequence: CDR1 MNHNS, CDR2 SASEGT. This chain connects TRBV6-1 to TRBJ2-1; D possibly corresponds to TRBD1 (5 bases). This receptor was identified in a female donor with papillary thyroid cancer or a benign thyroid nodule (not recorded which). Some clones in this sample may be carry-over from other donors' samples. The sample was blood. The CDR3 nucleotides are TGTGCCAGCAGTGAGGGGCCATCGGATGAGCAGTTCTTC. This codes for CASSEGPSDEQFF.